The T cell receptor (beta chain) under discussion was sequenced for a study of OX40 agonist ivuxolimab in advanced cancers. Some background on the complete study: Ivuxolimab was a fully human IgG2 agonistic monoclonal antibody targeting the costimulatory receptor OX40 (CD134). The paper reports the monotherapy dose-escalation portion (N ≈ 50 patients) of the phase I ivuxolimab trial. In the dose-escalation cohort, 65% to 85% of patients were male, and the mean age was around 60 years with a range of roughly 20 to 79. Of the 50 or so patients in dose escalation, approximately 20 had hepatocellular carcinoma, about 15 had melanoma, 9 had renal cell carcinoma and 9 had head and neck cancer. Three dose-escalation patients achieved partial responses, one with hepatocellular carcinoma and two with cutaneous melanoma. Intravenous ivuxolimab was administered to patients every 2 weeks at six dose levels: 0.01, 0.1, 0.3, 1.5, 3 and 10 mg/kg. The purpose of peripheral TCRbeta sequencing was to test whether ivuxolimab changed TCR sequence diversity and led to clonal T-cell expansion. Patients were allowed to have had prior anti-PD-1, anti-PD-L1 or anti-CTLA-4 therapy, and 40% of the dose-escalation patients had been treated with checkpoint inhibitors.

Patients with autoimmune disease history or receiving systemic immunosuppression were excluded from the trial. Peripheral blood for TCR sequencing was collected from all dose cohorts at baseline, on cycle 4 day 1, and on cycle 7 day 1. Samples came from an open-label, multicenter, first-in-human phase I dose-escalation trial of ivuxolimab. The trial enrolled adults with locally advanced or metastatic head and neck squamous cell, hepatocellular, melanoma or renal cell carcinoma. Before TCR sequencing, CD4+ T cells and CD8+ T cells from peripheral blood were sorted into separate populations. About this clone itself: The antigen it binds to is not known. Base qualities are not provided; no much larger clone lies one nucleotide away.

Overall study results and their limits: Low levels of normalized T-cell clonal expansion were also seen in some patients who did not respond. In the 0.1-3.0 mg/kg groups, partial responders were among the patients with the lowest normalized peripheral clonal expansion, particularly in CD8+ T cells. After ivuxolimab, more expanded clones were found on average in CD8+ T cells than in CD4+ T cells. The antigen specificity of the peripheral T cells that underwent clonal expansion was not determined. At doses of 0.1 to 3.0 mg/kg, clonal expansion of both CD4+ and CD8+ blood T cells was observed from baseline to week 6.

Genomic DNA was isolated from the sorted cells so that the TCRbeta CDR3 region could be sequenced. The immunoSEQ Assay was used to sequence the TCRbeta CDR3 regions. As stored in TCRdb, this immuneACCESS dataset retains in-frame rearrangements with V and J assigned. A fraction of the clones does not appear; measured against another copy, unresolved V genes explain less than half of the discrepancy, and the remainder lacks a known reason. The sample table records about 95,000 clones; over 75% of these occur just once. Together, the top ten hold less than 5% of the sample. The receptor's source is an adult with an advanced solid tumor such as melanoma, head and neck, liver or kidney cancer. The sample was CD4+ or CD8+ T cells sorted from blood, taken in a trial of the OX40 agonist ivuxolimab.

CDR3 region: CASSLGQGWTGELFF. Here is the DNA: TGTGCCAGCAGTTTAGGACAGGGTTGGACCGGGGAGCTGTTTTTT. The V and J genes are TRBV27 and TRBJ2-2, and TRBD1 aligns with 8 junction nucleotides. The germline V gene (reference sequence) yields MNHEY for CDR1 and SMNVEV for CDR2. From cysteine to phenylalanine, the CDR3 is 15 amino acids long. Only the CDR3 part of the read is kept: 45 bases, read in frame from the first base. Here V drops 2 bases and J drops 5 bases, and the junction holds 4 bases not matched to any gene.